The rows below give T cell receptor beta chains drawn from one sample of a study of blood T cell repertoires in COVID-19. The method was immunoSEQ multiplex PCR; TCRdb's version includes in-frame clones alone and lacks a portion of them. Of about 200,000 clones detected, roughly 83% appear once; the ten largest clones hold under 30%. What was sequenced was peripheral blood. Receptors were obtained from a man aged 40-49 years with acute or convalescent COVID-19. CDR3s include the opening cysteine and the closing phenylalanine or tryptophan. Each record gives: D gene, clone size, CDR3 length, V gene, J gene, CDR3 protein, CDR3 DNA. A D gene is named only where the DNA matches it firmly. The size field is filled for only some rows; it gives once, few, many or a size class.

TRBD1,.,14,TRBV2,TRBJ1-2,CASILDRAGYGYTF,TGTGCCAGCATTTTAGACAGGGCTGGTTATGGCTACACCTTC
TRBD2,.,16,TRBV5-1,TRBJ2-1,CASSPGTSGGVDEQFF,TGCGCCAGCAGCCCCGGGACTAGCGGGGGGGTAGACGAGCAGTTCTTC
.,.,15,TRBV11-2,TRBJ2-3,CASSLNPLATDTQYF,TGTGCCAGCAGCTTAAATCCGCTAGCTACAGATACGCAGTATTTT
TRBD1,.,15,TRBV11-3,TRBJ2-1,CASSPKDRGPNEQFF,TGTGCCAGCAGCCCCAAAGACAGGGGGCCAAATGAGCAGTTCTTC
.,.,12,TRBV11-2,TRBJ2-7,CASSLSRDEQYF,TGTGCCAGCAGCTTATCGCGCGACGAGCAGTACTTC
.,.,17,TRBV5-8,TRBJ2-1,CASSLFIGQSSYNEQFF,TGTGCCAGCAGCTTGTTCATTGGACAGAGCTCCTACAATGAGCAGTTCTTC
.,few,14,TRBV4-1,TRBJ2-7,CASSQSNSLYEQYF,TGCGCCAGCAGCCAATCGAACAGTCTCTACGAGCAGTACTTC
TRBD1,.,14,TRBV18,TRBJ2-7,CATSRDRNSYEQYF,TGTGCCACCTCGAGGGACAGGAACTCCTACGAGCAGTACTTC
.,.,12,TRBV7-9,TRBJ2-7,CASSRNRNEQYF,TGTGCCAGCAGTCGCAACAGAAACGAGCAGTACTTC
.,few,13,TRBV7-6,TRBJ2-1,CASSSYSPNEQFF,TGTGCCAGCAGCTCGTACAGCCCCAATGAGCAGTTCTTC
.,.,14,TRBV6-6,TRBJ2-7,CASSYSRGAWEQYF,TGTGCCAGCAGTTACAGTCGCGGGGCGTGGGAGCAGTACTTC
.,few,16,TRBV10-3,TRBJ1-1,CAISEWKKGGNTEAFF,TGTGCCATCAGTGAGTGGAAAAAGGGAGGAAACACTGAAGCTTTCTTT
.,.,16,TRBV6-4,TRBJ2-1,CASSDLVGVPRNEQFF,TGTGCCAGCAGTGACTTAGTGGGAGTTCCGCGTAATGAGCAGTTCTTC
.,.,15,TRBV5-1,TRBJ1-1,CASSFGDNLGTEAFF,TGCGCCAGCAGCTTCGGGGACAACCTGGGGACTGAAGCTTTCTTT
TRBD2,.,17,TRBV7-9,TRBJ2-1,CASSRTGAGGPLNEQFF,TGTGCCAGCAGCCGAACGGGTGCGGGAGGGCCTCTCAATGAGCAGTTCTTC
TRBD1,few,13,TRBV10-3,TRBJ1-2,CAIRGTADYGYTF,TGTGCCATCAGAGGGACAGCCGACTATGGCTACACCTTC
.,.,16,TRBV7-8,TRBJ1-6,CASSSLDSSYNSPLHF,TGTGCCAGCAGCTCGCTGGACAGCTCCTATAATTCACCCCTCCACTTT
.,few,17,TRBV18,TRBJ1-3,CASSPRFAGAFGNTIYF,TGTGCCAGCTCACCACGATTCGCGGGCGCGTTTGGAAACACCATATATTTT
TRBD2,.,16,TRBV18,TRBJ2-2,CASSPATGGPTGELFF,TGTGCCAGCTCACCTGCGACGGGAGGCCCCACCGGGGAGCTGTTTTTT
TRBD1,.,16,TRBV12-5,TRBJ1-1,CASGSGQGAGETEAFF,TGTGCTAGTGGCAGCGGACAGGGGGCAGGAGAGACTGAAGCTTTCTTT
.,.,14,TRBV7-2,TRBJ1-1,CASSLVSRNTEAFF,TGTGCCAGCAGCTTAGTAAGCCGGAACACTGAAGCTTTCTTT
.,.,16,TRBV18,TRBJ1-4,CASSPRQATTNEKLFF,TGTGCCAGCTCACCGCGACAGGCCACAACTAATGAAAAACTGTTTTTT
.,once,15,TRBV18,TRBJ1-3,CASSPDQGSGNTIYF,TGTGCCAGCTCACCCGATCAGGGTTCGGGAAACACCATATATTTT
TRBD2,.,16,TRBV4-2,TRBJ2-7,CASSQGAGGRGYEQYF,TGTGCCAGCAGCCAAGGGGCTGGCGGGAGAGGGTACGAGCAGTACTTC
TRBD1,.,13,TRBV6-5,TRBJ1-5,CASSRTGGQPQHF,TGTGCCAGCAGTCGGACAGGAGGGCAGCCCCAGCATTTT
.,.,14,TRBV6-5,TRBJ1-6,CASSYQGMNSPLHF,TGTGCCAGCAGTTACCAGGGTATGAATTCACCCCTCCACTTT
.,.,16,TRBV6-5,TRBJ2-7,CASSYSNSPGYYEQYF,TGTGCCAGCAGTTACTCGAATAGCCCCGGATACTACGAGCAGTACTTC
TRBD2,.,16,TRBV3-1/TRBV3-2,TRBJ2-5,CASRGLAGGHQETQYF,TGTGCCAGCAGGGGACTAGCGGGAGGTCACCAAGAGACCCAGTACTTC
.,few,14,TRBV6-5,TRBJ2-5,CASTLGRGQETQYF,TGTGCCAGCACCCTCGGAAGGGGGCAAGAGACCCAGTACTTC
.,.,15,TRBV6-2/TRBV6-3,TRBJ1-4,CASSRGPAWSEKLFF,TGTGCCAGCAGCCGAGGCCCCGCTTGGAGTGAAAAACTGTTTTTT
.,.,21,TRBV18,TRBJ2-6,CASSPTFNTGVRSLGANVLTF,TGTGCCAGCTCACCGACGTTTAATACCGGGGTGCGGAGCCTGGGGGCCAACGTCCTGACTTTC
TRBD2,.,14,TRBV19,TRBJ2-2,CASTSGRKTGELFF,TGTGCCAGCACTAGCGGGCGCAAGACCGGGGAGCTGTTTTTT
TRBD1,.,14,TRBV19,TRBJ2-7,CASSVSGTGNEQYF,TGTGCCAGTAGTGTGTCCGGGACAGGGAACGAGCAGTACTTC
TRBD1,.,16,TRBV19,TRBJ2-1,CASSILIGQGDNEQFF,TGTGCCAGTAGTATTTTAATTGGACAGGGAGACAATGAGCAGTTCTTC
.,once,13,TRBV5-4,TRBJ1-4,CASSSRQAEKLFF,TGTGCCAGCAGCTCTAGACAGGCGGAAAAACTGTTTTTT
.,once,17,TRBV7-8,TRBJ2-7,CASSWNTGEATRYEQYF,TGTGCCAGCAGCTGGAACACAGGGGAGGCAACACGCTACGAGCAGTACTTC
.,.,15,TRBV29-1,TRBJ2-1,CSVEPQGFGRSEQFF,TGCAGCGTAGAACCCCAGGGATTTGGCCGTAGTGAGCAGTTCTTC
.,.,13,TRBV9,TRBJ1-2,CASSLNREYGYTF,TGTGCCAGCTCCCTAAACAGGGAGTATGGCTACACCTTC